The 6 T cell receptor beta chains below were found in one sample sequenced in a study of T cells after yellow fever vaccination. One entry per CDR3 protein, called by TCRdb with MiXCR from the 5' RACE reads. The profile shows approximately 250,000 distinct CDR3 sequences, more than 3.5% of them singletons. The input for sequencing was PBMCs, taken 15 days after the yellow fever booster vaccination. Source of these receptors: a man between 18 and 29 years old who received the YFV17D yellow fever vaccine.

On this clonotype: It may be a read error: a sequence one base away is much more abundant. The CDR3 is CATSPWPKSDQYF. The CDR3 nucleotides read TGTGCCACCAGCCCCTGGCCCAAAAGTGACCAGTACTTC. The chain joins TRBV7-9 to TRBJ2-5; D gene ambiguous. CDR3 length: 13 amino acids. Germline-derived CDR1 and CDR2 are SEHNR and FQNEAQ (reference sequence).

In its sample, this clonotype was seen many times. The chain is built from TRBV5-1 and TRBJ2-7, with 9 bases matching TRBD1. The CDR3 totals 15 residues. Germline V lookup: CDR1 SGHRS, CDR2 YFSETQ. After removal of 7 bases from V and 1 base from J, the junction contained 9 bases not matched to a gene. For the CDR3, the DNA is TGCGCCAGCCGAGCTGACGGGACAGGGTCCTACGAGCAGTACTTC. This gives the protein CASRADGTGSYEQYF.

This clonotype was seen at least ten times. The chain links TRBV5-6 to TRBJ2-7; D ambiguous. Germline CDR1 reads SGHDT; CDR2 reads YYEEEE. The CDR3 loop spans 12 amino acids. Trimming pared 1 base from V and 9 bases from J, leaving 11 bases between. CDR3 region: CASSLRHTGQYV. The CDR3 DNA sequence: TGTGCCAGCAGCTTGCGGCACACCGGGCAGTACGTC.

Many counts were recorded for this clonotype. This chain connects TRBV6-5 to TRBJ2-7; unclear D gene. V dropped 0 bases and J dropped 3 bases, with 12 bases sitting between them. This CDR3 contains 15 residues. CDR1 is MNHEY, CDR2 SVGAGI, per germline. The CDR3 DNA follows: TGTGCCAGCAGTTACTCTGTCAGCCCGTACTACGAGCAGTACTTC. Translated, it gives CASSYSVSPYYEQYF.

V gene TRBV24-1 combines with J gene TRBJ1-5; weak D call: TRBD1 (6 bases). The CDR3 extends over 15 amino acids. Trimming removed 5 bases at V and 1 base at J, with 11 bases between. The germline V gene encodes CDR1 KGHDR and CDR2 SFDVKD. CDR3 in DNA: TGTGCCACCAGTGGGGGACACCTCAGCAATCAGCCCCAGCATTTT. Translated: CATSGGHLSNQPQHF.

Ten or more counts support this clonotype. CDR3 amino acids: CASSVGLDQNIQYF. As DNA, the CDR3 is TGTGCCAGCAGCGTCGGACTGGATCAAAACATTCAGTACTTC. The chain recombines TRBV9 with TRBJ2-4, with TRBD2 as a possible D gene (5 bases). CDR1 is SGDLS and CDR2 is YYNGEE in the germline V gene. The CDR3 extends over 14 amino acids. The V end was cut by 2 bases, the J end by 5 bases, with 11 bases between.